The 10 T cell receptor beta chains given below trace back to one sample, sequenced in a study of blood T cell repertoires in COVID-19. Sequencing was performed with immunoSEQ multiplex PCR; in TCRdb, only in-frame clones are kept and a portion is missing. The sample records about 240,000 clones, approximately 83% being singletons. Sequenced input: PBMCs or T cells enriched from blood (not recorded which). The receptor source for this set is a woman aged 40 to 50 with acute COVID-19.

This rearrangement joins TRBV13 to TRBJ2-1; 8 nucleotides align to TRBD2. Germline trimming cut 0 bases from V and 7 bases from J; bases unmatched to any gene: 2. The V gene's germline CDR1 is PRHDT and CDR2 FYEKMQ (reference sequence). CDR3 length: 14 residues. CDR3 nucleotide sequence: TGTGCCAGCAGCTTAGGCCGCGGGAGGAATGAGCAGTTCTTC. Translating gives CASSLGRGRNEQFF.

The chain has TRBV6-5 and TRBJ1-1; TRBD1 matches at 8 bases. CDR3 size: 14 residues. J was trimmed by 5 bases and V by 2 bases; bases with no gene match: 4. Germline CDR1 reads MNHEY; CDR2 reads SVGAGI. In DNA form, the CDR3 reads TGTGCCAGCAGTTACCGACAGGGGCTTACTGAAGCTTTCTTT. It yields the protein CASSYRQGLTEAFF.

V gene TRBV7-8 combines with J gene TRBJ1-2, with 8 bases identical to TRBD1. J was trimmed by 4 bases and V by 8 bases; bases with no gene match: 9. CDR3 length: 14 residues. Germline V CDR1 and CDR2: SGHVS, FQNEAQ. The CDR3 sequence is CASFPGQGSYGYTF. CDR3 sequence (DNA): TGTGCCAGCTTCCCAGGACAGGGCTCCTATGGCTACACCTTC.

The chain has TRBV2 and TRBJ1-1; D is possibly TRBD1 (5 bases). CDR1 and CDR2 (germline): SNHLY, FYNNEI. The CDR3 extends over 11 amino acids. V was shortened by 4 bases and J by 10 bases, with 10 bases between the two germline ends. CDR3 sequence: CASSVQGTAFF. In nucleotides, the CDR3 is TGTGCCAGCAGTGTTCAGGGTACAGCTTTCTTT.

This chain joins TRBV3-1 (or the pseudogene TRBV3-2) and TRBJ2-2; 10 bases are shared with TRBD2. Germline assignment: CDR1 LGHDT and CDR2 YNNKEL (reference sequence). Trimming at V came to 8 bases and at J to 3 bases, leaving 6 bases not matched to a gene. The CDR3 has 15 residues. The CDR3 reads CASGLAGVHTGELFF. The CDR3 DNA reads TGTGCCAGCGGCCTAGCGGGAGTACACACCGGGGAGCTGTTTTTT.

This clone was seen only once. CDR3 sequence reads: CASSLVLAGGQETQYF. CDR3 DNA sequence: TGTGCCAGCAGCTTGGTGTTAGCGGGAGGTCAAGAGACCCAGTACTTC. This rearrangement joins TRBV5-5 to TRBJ2-5, with 10 bases that match TRBD2. Trimming took 0 bases from V and 2 from J; bases not matched to a gene: 4. Germline V CDR1 and CDR2: SGHKS, YYEKEE (reference sequence). This CDR3 has 16 amino acids.

The rearrangement uses TRBV2 and TRBJ2-2; 9 bases align to TRBD2. V was pared by 6 bases and J by 7 bases, with 9 bases of the junction left unmatched. This CDR3 has 15 amino acids. Germline assignment: CDR1 SNHLY and CDR2 FYNNEI. The CDR3 region has the DNA TGTGCCAGCAGCGTCGCGGGAGGGCCTTTCGGGGAGCTGTTTTTT. Translating gives CASSVAGGPFGELFF.

The chain joins TRBV29-1 to TRBJ1-2; TRBD1 matches 7 bases. Germline V gene data show CDR1 as SQVTM and CDR2 as ANQGSEA. CDR3 size: 13 residues. Germline trimming cut 7 bases from V and 3 bases from J; bases unmatched to any gene: 8. The CDR3 DNA sequence: TGCAGCGGCGGAGGGGGCGGTTACTATGGCTACACCTTC. Translating gives CSGGGGGYYGYTF.

The rearrangement joins TRBV5-1 to TRBJ2-1, with 8 bases lining up with TRBD1. The CDR3 is 16 residues long. J gave up 7 bases and V 3 bases, and 12 bases lay outside the gene matches. Germline assignment: CDR1 SGHRS and CDR2 YFSETQ. The CDR3 nucleotides are TGCGCCAGCAGCTCCTCCACTGACAGGGGCAGAAATGAGCAGTTCTTC. Residues: CASSSSTDRGRNEQFF.

The rearrangement links TRBV28 to TRBJ2-7; 8 bases fit TRBD1. The J segment lost 2 bases and the V segment lost 10 bases, leaving 10 bases of the junction unmatched. The CDR3 covers 14 residues. CDR1 is MDHEN and CDR2 is SYDVKM in the germline V gene. CDR3 in DNA: TGTGCCACAAAGCCTGGGACAGGACCCTACGAGCAGTACTTC. This translates into CATKPGTGPYEQYF.